This TCR beta chain emerged from a study of blood T cells in healthy people across ages. General observations from the study: Roughly linearly, TCR beta diversity per million T cells fell as age increased. Diversity was higher, and naive CD4+ cells more numerous, in long-lived donors than in aged donors.

The second PCR ran roughly 7 to 11 cycles with a sample-barcoded 5' primer and J-beta primers. TCRdb used MiXCR to reprocess the 5' RACE reads, holding one entry per CDR3 protein. The sample lists 2 million or so distinct CDR3 sequences, less than 50% occurring once. As to this clonotype: The antigen remains undetermined.

The V gene end was trimmed by 1 base and the J gene end by 5 bases; junction bases not matched to a gene: 6. The CDR3 spans 15 residues. Per the germline V gene, CDR1 is SGHDT and CDR2 is YYEEEE. J is TRBJ2-3 and V is TRBV5-6; 8 nucleotides agree with TRBD2. The clonotype originates from a woman aged 40 to 55 in good health. Sequences were obtained from blood. CDR3: CASSLFSGAGDTQYF. Here the CDR3 DNA reads TGTGCCAGCAGCTTGTTTAGCGGGGCTGGAGATACGCAGTATTTT.